These 17 T cell receptor beta chains were all obtained from the same sample, sequenced in a study of blood T cell repertoires in COVID-19. Here immunoSEQ multiplex PCR was the method, and the copy in TCRdb shows in-frame clones only, minus some. This repertoire shows fewer than 350,000 clones, 86% found once; its top ten account for over 9.5%. Sequencing was carried out using peripheral blood. These receptors were taken from a woman younger than 45 with COVID-19, enrolled during active disease.

The chain links TRBV5-1 to TRBJ2-5; D might be TRBD1 (5 bases). Germline V gene lookup returns CDR1 SGHRS and CDR2 YFSETQ. Trimming stripped 0 bases from V and 5 bases from J, with 11 bases between. CDR3 size: 14 residues. For the CDR3, the DNA is TGCGCCAGCAGCTTGGATTGGGGCAGGGAGACCCAGTACTTC. Its translation: CASSLDWGRETQYF.

This clone is a singleton in its sample. This sequence joins TRBV20-1 and TRBJ1-4, with D possibly matching TRBD1 (6 bases). With 5 bases removed from V and 13 bases from J, the gap between germline ends came to 14 bases. This CDR3 has 11 residues. Germline values: CDR1 DFQATT, CDR2 SNEGSKA (reference sequence). Here the CDR3 DNA reads TGCAGTGCTCCTCTACGACAGGCACTGTTTTTT. It codes for CSAPLRQALFF.

The V call is TRBV19, the J call TRBJ2-2; the match to TRBD1 covers 9 bases. CDR1 and CDR2 from the germline V gene are LNHDA and SQIVND (reference sequence). CDR3 length: 15 residues. The V segment lost 3 bases and the J segment 6 bases; nucleotides outside the gene matches: 5. In DNA form, the CDR3 reads TGTGCCAGTAGTATGGGACAGGGAGTCGCCGGGGAGCTGTTTTTT. Amino acids: CASSMGQGVAGELFF.

The chain uses TRBV14 and TRBJ1-2, with unresolved D. This CDR3 has 13 amino acids. V was cut by 7 bases and J by 4 bases, with 13 bases left in between. CDR1 and CDR2 (germline): SGHDN, FVKESK. The CDR3 loop reads CASNLGAGYGYTF. CDR3 bases: TGTGCCAGCAACCTCGGTGCTGGCTATGGCTACACCTTC.

The chain recombines TRBV28 with TRBJ2-7; 8 bases fit TRBD2. The CDR3 is 15 amino acids. Trimming at V came to 3 bases and at J to 0 bases, leaving 4 bases not matched to a gene. Per the germline V gene, CDR1 is MDHEN and CDR2 is SYDVKM. CDR3 sequence: CASSFRGGSSYEQYF. CDR3 bases: TGTGCCAGCAGTTTTCGGGGGGGAAGCTCCTACGAGCAGTACTTC.

The chain carries TRBV7-7 and TRBJ2-2, with D perhaps TRBD1 (6 bases). Germline V gene data show CDR1 as SSHAT and CDR2 as FNYEAQ (reference sequence). Deletions cut 5 bases from V and 7 bases from J, with 14 bases between. The CDR3 is made up of 14 amino acids. The CDR3 nucleotides read TGTGCCAGCAGCCCAACAGGGCCGAACGGGGAGCTGTTTTTT. Translation gives CASSPTGPNGELFF.

The chain combines TRBV6-5 with TRBJ1-2, with D possibly TRBD1 on 6 matching bases. This CDR3 has 15 amino acids. The V end lost 4 bases, the J end lost 4 bases, and 16 bases lay between the germline ends. Germline V lookup: CDR1 MNHEY, CDR2 SVGAGI. CDR3 sequence reads: CASSSAGVLPYGYTF. The CDR3 region has the DNA TGTGCCAGCAGTTCGGCAGGGGTGCTCCCCTATGGCTACACCTTC.

The CDR3 loop is CASSYSRQANGYTF. The DNA of the CDR3 is TGTGCCAGCAGTTACTCGAGACAGGCCAATGGCTACACCTTC. This rearrangement joins TRBV6-5 to TRBJ1-2; tentative D call: TRBD1 (6 bases). This CDR3 is 14 amino acids long. Germline loops: CDR1 MNHEY, CDR2 SVGAGI. Between the trimmed V and J ends, which lost 0 bases and 6 bases, there was a span of 11 bases.

The chain links TRBV4-1 to TRBJ2-1, with a weak D call TRBD1 (6 bases). The V gene lost 0 bases and the J gene lost 9 bases, with 18 bases spanning the gap. The germline gives CDR1 MGHRA, CDR2 YSYEKL. The CDR3 has 16 amino acids. The CDR3 DNA reads TGCGCCAGCAGCCAAGACGGGGCAGGGGATCATGGTGAGCAGTTCTTC. This sequence encodes CASSQDGAGDHGEQFF.

This chain connects TRBV12-3 or TRBV12-4 to TRBJ1-1, with D possibly matching TRBD1 (5 bases). This CDR3 has 13 amino acids. V was cut by 7 bases and J by 0 bases, with 9 bases left in between. The CDR3 nucleotides read TGTGCCAGCAAGGACACACTGAACACTGAAGCTTTCTTT. Its protein product is CASKDTLNTEAFF.

This CDR3 is CASSLFSLQRGFQETQYF. The CDR3 nucleotides are TGTGCCAGCAGTTTATTCTCCCTCCAGCGGGGGTTCCAAGAGACCCAGTACTTC. The gene calls are TRBV28 and TRBJ2-5, with TRBD2 matching 8 bases. There are 18 residues in the CDR3. Trimming at V came to 1 base and at J to 1 base, leaving 11 bases not matched to a gene. CDR1 and CDR2 (germline): MDHEN, SYDVKM.

The chain combines TRBV11-2 with TRBJ1-2, with D possibly being TRBD1 (6 bases). This CDR3 comprises 13 residues. Looked up from germline, CDR1 is SGHAT and CDR2 is FQNNGV. V was cut by 6 bases and J by 4 bases, with 12 bases left in between. The chain's CDR3 is CASRGRGAYGYTF. The CDR3 nucleotides are TGTGCCAGCAGAGGGAGGGGGGCCTATGGCTACACCTTC.

This clone was detected once. This rearrangement joins TRBV5-1 to TRBJ2-2, with 10 nucleotides matching TRBD2. CDR3 length: 17 amino acids. Looked up from germline, CDR1 is SGHRS and CDR2 is YFSETQ. Trimming removed 0 bases from V and 7 bases from J; junction bases left unmatched: 9. The CDR3 sequence is CASSLVSRLAGVGELFF. CDR3 DNA sequence: TGCGCCAGCAGCTTGGTTAGCCGGCTAGCGGGGGTCGGGGAGCTGTTTTTT.

This clone has just one count. J is TRBJ2-3 and V is TRBV30; 8 bases match TRBD2. V lost 1 base to trimming and J lost 1 base; unmatched junction nucleotides: 1. The germline gives CDR1 GTSNPN, CDR2 SVGIG (reference sequence). The CDR3 totals 14 residues. The CDR3 DNA follows: TGTGCCTGGAGTGCCGGGGGGGGCACAGATACGCAGTATTTT. Amino acids: CAWSAGGGTDTQYF.

The gene calls are TRBV4-1 and TRBJ1-2; 7 bases match TRBD1. The CDR3 is made up of 17 amino acids. V lost 0 bases and J lost 3; bases outside the gene matches: 10. Germline V gene lookup returns CDR1 MGHRA and CDR2 YSYEKL. The CDR3 coding sequence is TGCGCCAGCAGCCAAGACGAAATGACAGGGTGGGACTATGGCTACACCTTC. It encodes CASSQDEMTGWDYGYTF.

The chain is built from TRBV20-1 and TRBJ2-5, with a tentative D call TRBD2 (5 bases). Germline lookup yields CDR1 DFQATT and CDR2 SNEGSKA (reference sequence). V was pared by 8 bases and J by 7 bases, with 14 bases between. The CDR3 runs to 11 residues. The CDR3 nucleotides are TGCAGTCACGCGCCTGGGAGGACCCAGTACTTC. Translated: CSHAPGRTQYF.

In DNA form, the CDR3 reads TGCGCCAGCAGCCCTGAGCTCCTAGCGGGCACAGATACGCAGTATTTT. Its protein is CASSPELLAGTDTQYF. V is TRBV5-1 and J is TRBJ2-3; 7 bases line up with TRBD2. From germline, CDR1 is SGHRS and CDR2 YFSETQ. CDR3 length: 16 residues. J lost 1 base, V lost 4 bases, and 9 bases had no gene match.